This TCR beta chain was sequenced in a study of blood T cells in healthy people across ages. Study-wide points: Donors of long life had a larger count of naive CD4+ cells and greater diversity than aged donors.

The authors ran a second PCR of about 6 to 11 cycles using a sample-barcoded 5' primer and a J-beta primer mix. From the 5' RACE reads, TCRdb called clonotypes with MiXCR, one entry per CDR3 protein. Counted here are hundreds of thousands of distinct CDR3 sequences, 40% to 50% occurring once; the ten biggest clones make up roughly 19%. Remarks on this clonotype: Its antigen is as yet unknown.

The trim removed 4 bases at V and 6 bases at J, leaving 12 bases unmatched. This CDR3 has 19 amino acids. The sequence was collected from a man aged 55-75 years in good health. The rearrangement joins TRBV12-3 or TRBV12-4 to TRBJ2-1, with 16 bases lining up with TRBD2. The sequenced sample consisted of blood. CDR3 DNA sequence: TGTGCCAGCAGTTCGGGGACTAGCGGGGGGGCCGGGTTTTCCAATGAGCAGTTCTTC. This translates into CASSSGTSGGAGFSNEQFF.